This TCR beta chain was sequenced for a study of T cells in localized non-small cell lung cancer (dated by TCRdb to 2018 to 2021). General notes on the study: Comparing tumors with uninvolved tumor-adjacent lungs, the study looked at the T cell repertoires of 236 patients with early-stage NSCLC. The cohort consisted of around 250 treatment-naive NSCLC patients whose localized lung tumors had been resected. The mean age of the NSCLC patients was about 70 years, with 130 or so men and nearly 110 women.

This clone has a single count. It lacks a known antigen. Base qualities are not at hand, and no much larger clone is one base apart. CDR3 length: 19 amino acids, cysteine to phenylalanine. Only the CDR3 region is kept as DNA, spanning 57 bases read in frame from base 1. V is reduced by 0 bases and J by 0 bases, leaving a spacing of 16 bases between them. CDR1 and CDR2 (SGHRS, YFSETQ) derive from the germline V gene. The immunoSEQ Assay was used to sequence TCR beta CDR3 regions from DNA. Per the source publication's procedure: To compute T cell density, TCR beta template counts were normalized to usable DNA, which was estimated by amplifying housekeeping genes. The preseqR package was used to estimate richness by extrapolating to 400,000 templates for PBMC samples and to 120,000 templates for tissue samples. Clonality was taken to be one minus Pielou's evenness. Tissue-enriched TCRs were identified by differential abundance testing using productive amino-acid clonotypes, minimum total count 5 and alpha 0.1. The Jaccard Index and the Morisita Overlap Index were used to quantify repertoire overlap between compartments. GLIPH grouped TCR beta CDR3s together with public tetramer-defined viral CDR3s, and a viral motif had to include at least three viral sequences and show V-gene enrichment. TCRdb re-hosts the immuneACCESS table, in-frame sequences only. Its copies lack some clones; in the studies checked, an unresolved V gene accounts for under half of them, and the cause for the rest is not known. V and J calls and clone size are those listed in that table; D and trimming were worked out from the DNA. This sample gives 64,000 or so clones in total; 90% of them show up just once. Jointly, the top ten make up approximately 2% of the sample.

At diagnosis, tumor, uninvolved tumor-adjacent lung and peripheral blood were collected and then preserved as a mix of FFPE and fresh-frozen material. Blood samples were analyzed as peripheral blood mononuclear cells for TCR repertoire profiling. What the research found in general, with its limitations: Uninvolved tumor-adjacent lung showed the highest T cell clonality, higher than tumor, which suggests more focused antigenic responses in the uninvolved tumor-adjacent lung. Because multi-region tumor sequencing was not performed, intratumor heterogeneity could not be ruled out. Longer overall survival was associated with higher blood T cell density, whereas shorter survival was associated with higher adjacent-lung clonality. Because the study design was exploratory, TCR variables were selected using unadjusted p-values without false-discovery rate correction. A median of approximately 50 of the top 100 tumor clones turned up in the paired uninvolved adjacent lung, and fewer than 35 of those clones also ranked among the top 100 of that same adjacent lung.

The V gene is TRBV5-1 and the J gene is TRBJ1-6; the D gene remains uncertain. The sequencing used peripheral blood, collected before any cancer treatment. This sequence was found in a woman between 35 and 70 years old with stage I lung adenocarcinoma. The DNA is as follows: TGCGCCAGCAGCTTGGCCCAGGAAGGAGTTCCCTCCTATAATTCACCCCTCCACTTT. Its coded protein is CASSLAQEGVPSYNSPLHF.